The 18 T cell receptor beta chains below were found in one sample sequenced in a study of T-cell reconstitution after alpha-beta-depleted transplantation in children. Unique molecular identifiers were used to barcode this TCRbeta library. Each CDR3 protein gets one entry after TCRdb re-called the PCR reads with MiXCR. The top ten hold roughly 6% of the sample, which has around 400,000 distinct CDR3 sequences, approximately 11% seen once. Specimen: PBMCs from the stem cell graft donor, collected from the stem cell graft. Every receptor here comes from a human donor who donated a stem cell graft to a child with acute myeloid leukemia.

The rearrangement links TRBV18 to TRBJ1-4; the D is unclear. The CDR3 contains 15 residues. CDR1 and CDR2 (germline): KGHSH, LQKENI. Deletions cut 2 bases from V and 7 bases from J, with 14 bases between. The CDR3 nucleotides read TGTGCCAGCTCACCATATCAGCATTTCGGTGAAAAACTGTTTTTT. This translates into CASSPYQHFGEKLFF.

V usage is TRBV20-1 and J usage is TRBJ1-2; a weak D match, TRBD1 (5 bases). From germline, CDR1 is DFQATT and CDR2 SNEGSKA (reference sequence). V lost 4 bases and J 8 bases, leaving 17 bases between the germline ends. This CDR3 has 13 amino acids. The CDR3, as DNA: TGCAGTGCTAACGGGTTGACTCCAGGGGGCTACACCTTC. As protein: CSANGLTPGGYTF.

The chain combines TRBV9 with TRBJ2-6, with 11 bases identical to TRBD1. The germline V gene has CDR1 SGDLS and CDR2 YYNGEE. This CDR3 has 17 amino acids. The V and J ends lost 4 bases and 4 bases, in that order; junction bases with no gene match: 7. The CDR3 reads CASSPWDRGTGANVLTF. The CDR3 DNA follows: TGTGCCAGCAGCCCATGGGACAGGGGGACCGGGGCCAACGTCCTGACTTTC.

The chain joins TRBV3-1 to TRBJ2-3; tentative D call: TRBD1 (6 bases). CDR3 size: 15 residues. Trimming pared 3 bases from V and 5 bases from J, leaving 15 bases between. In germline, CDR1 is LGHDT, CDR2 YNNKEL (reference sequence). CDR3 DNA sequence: TGTGCCAGCAGCCAGGGTCCTCAGGGGAGAGATACGCAGTATTTT. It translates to CASSQGPQGRDTQYF.

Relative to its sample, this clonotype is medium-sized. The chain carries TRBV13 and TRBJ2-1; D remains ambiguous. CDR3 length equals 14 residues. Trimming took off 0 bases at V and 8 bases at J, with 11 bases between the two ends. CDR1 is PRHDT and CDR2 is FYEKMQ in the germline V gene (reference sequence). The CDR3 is CASSLGSGRDEQFF. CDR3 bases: TGTGCCAGCAGCTTAGGTTCTGGGCGCGATGAGCAGTTCTTC.

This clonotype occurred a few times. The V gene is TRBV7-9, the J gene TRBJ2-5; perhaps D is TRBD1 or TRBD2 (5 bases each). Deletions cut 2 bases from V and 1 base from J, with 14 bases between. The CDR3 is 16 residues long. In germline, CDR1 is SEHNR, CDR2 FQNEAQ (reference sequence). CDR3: CASSLLIGAFQETQYF. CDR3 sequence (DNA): TGTGCCAGCAGCTTACTGATCGGGGCGTTCCAAGAGACCCAGTACTTC.

The chain's CDR3 is CSALEGGAGEKLFF. The CDR3 region has the DNA TGCAGCGCGCTGGAGGGGGGGGCGGGGGAAAAACTGTTTTTT. The chain joins TRBV29-1 to TRBJ1-4, with D tentatively TRBD1 (6 bases). The V gene's germline CDR1 is SQVTM and CDR2 ANQGSEA. V was cut by 7 bases and J by 8 bases, with 20 bases left in between. The CDR3 extends over 14 amino acids.

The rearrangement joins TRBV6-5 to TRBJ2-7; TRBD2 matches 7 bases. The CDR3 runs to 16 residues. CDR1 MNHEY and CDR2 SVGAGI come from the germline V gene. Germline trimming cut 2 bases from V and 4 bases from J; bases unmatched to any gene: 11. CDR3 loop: CASSYSRGGSTYEQYF. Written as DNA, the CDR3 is TGTGCCAGCAGTTACAGCCGAGGCGGGAGCACGTACGAGCAGTACTTC.

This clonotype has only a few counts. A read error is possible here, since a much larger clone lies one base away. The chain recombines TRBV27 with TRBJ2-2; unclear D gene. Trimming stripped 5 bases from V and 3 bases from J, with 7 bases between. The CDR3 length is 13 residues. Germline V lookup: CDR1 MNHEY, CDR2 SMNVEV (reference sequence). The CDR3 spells CASSPEHTGELFF. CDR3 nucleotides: TGTGCCAGCAGTCCCGAGCACACCGGGGAGCTGTTTTTT.

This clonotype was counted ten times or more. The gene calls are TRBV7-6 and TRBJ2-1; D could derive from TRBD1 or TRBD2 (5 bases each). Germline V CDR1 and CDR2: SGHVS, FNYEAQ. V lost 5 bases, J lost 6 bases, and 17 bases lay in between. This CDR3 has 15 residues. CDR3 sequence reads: CASSPGTSISNEQFF. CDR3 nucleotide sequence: TGTGCCAGCAGCCCCGGGACGTCAATAAGCAATGAGCAGTTCTTC. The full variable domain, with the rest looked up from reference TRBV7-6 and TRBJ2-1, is GAGVSQSPRYKVTKRGQDVALRCDPISGHVSLYWYRQALGQGPEFLTYFNYEAQQDKSGLPNDRFSAERPEGSISTLTIQRTEQRDSAMYRCASSPGTSISNEQFFGPGTRLTVL.

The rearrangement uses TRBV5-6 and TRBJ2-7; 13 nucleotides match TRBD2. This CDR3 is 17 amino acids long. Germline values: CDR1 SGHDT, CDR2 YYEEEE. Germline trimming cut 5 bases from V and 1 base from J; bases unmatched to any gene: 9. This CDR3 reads CASSTGLAGISSYEQYV. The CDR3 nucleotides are TGTGCCAGCAGTACGGGACTAGCGGGGATTTCTTCCTACGAGCAGTACGTC.

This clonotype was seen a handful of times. In nucleotides, the CDR3 is TGTGCCAGCAGGAGGCCCGTCGGGGAGAGGGCCGAGGGAAACATTCAGTACTTC. This translates into CASRRPVGERAEGNIQYF. The chain has TRBV6-1 and TRBJ2-4, with a weak D call TRBD2 (5 bases). CDR1 is MNHNS and CDR2 is SASEGT in the germline V gene. The CDR3 runs to 18 residues. V gave up 6 bases and J gave up 6 bases, with 27 bases separating them.

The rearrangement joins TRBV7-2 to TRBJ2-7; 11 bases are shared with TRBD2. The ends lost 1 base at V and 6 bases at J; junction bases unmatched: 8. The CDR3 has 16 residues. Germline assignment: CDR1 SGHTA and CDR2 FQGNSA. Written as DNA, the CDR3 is TGTGCCAGCAGCTTAGACGGTAGCGGGAGGGCGCGCGAGCAGTACTTC. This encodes CASSLDGSGRAREQYF.

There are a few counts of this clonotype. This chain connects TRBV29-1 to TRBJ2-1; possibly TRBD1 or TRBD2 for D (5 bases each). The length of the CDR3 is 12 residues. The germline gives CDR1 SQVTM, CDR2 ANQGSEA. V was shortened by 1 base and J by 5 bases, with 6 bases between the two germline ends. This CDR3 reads CSVEGGNNEQFF. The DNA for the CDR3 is TGCAGCGTTGAAGGGGGGAACAATGAGCAGTTCTTC.

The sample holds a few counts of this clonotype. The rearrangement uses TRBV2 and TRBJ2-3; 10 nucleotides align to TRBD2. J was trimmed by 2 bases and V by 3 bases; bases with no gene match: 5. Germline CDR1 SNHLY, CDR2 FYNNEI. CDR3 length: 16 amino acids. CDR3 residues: CASSDASGGVTDTQYF. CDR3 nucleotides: TGTGCCAGCAGTGACGCTAGCGGGGGAGTCACAGATACGCAGTATTTT.

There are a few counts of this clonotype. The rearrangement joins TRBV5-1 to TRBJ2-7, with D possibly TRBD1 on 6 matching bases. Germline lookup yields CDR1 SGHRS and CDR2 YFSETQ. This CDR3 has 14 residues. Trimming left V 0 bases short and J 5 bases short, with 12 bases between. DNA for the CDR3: TGCGCCAGCAGCTTGGCTCCAGGGGACCACGAGCAGTACGTC. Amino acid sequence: CASSLAPGDHEQYV.

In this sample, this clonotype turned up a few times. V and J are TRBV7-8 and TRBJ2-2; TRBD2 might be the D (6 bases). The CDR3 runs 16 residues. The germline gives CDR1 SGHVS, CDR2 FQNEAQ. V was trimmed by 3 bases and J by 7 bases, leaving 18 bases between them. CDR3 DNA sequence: TGTGCCAGCAGCTTCGACCTGCCGGGAGTGGGCGGGGAGCTGTTTTTT. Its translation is CASSFDLPGVGGELFF.

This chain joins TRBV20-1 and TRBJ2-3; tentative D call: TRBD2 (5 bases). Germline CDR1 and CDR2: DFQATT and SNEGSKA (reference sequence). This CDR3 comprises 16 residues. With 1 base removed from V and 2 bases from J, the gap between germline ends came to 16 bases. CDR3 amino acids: CSARVPPSRPTDTQYF. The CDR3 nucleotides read TGCAGTGCTAGAGTCCCCCCTAGCCGACCCACAGATACGCAGTATTTT.